One sample yielded the 16 T cell receptor beta chains listed below, sequenced in a study of T cells after yellow fever vaccination. TCRdb ran MiXCR on the 5' RACE reads and lists one entry per CDR3 protein. The sample shows about 580,000 distinct CDR3 sequences, around 16% of them seen only once. The material sequenced was PBMCs, taken less than 6 days after the first yellow fever vaccination. Receptors were obtained from a man aged 18 to 30 who received the YFV17D yellow fever vaccine.

This clonotype has a handful of counts. The rearrangement links TRBV6-1 to TRBJ2-1; D is ambiguous. The CDR3 runs 15 residues. The germline V gene encodes CDR1 MNHNS and CDR2 SASEGT. Deletions cut 6 bases from V and 7 bases from J, with 19 bases between. Written as DNA, the CDR3 is TGTGCCAGCAGCCGGAGTCGAAGTGGATTTAATGAGCAGTTCTTC. It is translated as CASSRSRSGFNEQFF.

The rearrangement joins TRBV6-5 to TRBJ1-6, with D possibly matching TRBD1 (5 bases). CDR1 is MNHEY, CDR2 SVGAGI, per germline. The CDR3 is made up of 15 amino acids. Trimming pared 5 bases from V and 9 bases from J, leaving 17 bases between. DNA for the CDR3: TGTGCCAGCAGTGAGTCGAGGCAGGGCACTTCACCCCTCCACTTT. It is translated as CASSESRQGTSPLHF.

The rearrangement uses TRBV6-6 and TRBJ2-7; D possibly corresponds to TRBD1 (6 bases). The CDR3 length is 13 residues. V lost 6 bases and J 6 bases, leaving 15 bases between the germline ends. In germline, CDR1 is MNHNY, CDR2 SVGAGI (reference sequence). The CDR3 nucleotides read TGTGCCAGCAGAATCCGGACAGCCTCCGAGCAGTACTTC. Translating gives CASRIRTASEQYF.

This clonotype showed up just a few times. V gene TRBV30 combines with J gene TRBJ1-1, with D hard to call. This CDR3 has 13 residues. Germline CDR1 is GTSNPN and CDR2 is SVGIG (reference sequence). Trimming cost V 2 bases and J 3 bases, with 10 bases left between them. CDR3 sequence: CAWSSLGHTEAFF. The CDR3 bases are TGTGCCTGGAGTAGTTTGGGCCACACTGAAGCTTTCTTT.

There are many counts of this clonotype. The V and J genes are TRBV7-9 and TRBJ1-2; possible D gene TRBD1, 5 bases. This CDR3 spans 14 amino acids. Per germline, CDR1 SEHNR and CDR2 FQNEAQ (reference sequence). With 2 bases removed from V and 2 bases from J, the gap between germline ends came to 9 bases. CDR3 coding DNA: TGTGCCAGCAGCTTAAGGGGCCGGAACTATGGCTACACCTTC. Its translation is CASSLRGRNYGYTF.

The chain couples TRBV7-2 to TRBJ1-2; 7 bases are a match to TRBD1. The CDR3 consists of 15 residues. Germline V gene lookup returns CDR1 SGHTA and CDR2 FQGNSA. The trim removed 5 bases at V and 2 bases at J, leaving 8 bases unmatched. The CDR3 DNA sequence: TGTGCCAGCAGCCTAACTACAGGGGTCAACTATGGCTACACCTTC. Translated: CASSLTTGVNYGYTF. Full variable domain (outside the CDR3, taken from reference TRBV7-2 and TRBJ1-2): GAGVSQSPSNKVTEKGKDVELRCDPISGHTALYWYRQSLGQGLEFLIYFQGNSAPDKSGLPSDRFSAERTGGSVSTLTIQRTQQEDSAVYLCASSLTTGVNYGYTFGSGTRLTVV.

V gene TRBV20-1 combines with J gene TRBJ1-5; D is perhaps TRBD1 (5 bases). The CDR3 is 12 residues long. Per the germline V gene, CDR1 is DFQATT and CDR2 is SNEGSKA (reference sequence). Trimming left V 0 bases short and J 9 bases short, with 9 bases between. Here the CDR3 DNA reads TGCAGTGCTAGAGAGGGGACGGGGCCCCAGCATTTT. The encoded protein is CSAREGTGPQHF.

This sequence joins TRBV6-1 and TRBJ2-7; D unresolved. The ends were cut back, 7 bases at V and 3 bases at J, with 10 bases in the middle. CDR1 and CDR2 from the germline V gene are MNHNS and SASEGT. The CDR3 extends over 12 amino acids. CDR3 protein: CASTWANYEQYF. The CDR3 nucleotides are TGTGCCAGCACCTGGGCGAACTACGAGCAGTACTTC.

The chain carries TRBV5-4 and TRBJ2-1; D is perhaps TRBD2 (6 bases). CDR1 SGHNT and CDR2 YYREEE come from the germline V gene (reference sequence). V lost 7 bases, J lost 4 bases, and 12 bases lay in between. This CDR3 comprises 13 residues. Here the CDR3 reads CASSGGKYNEQFF. In DNA, the CDR3 is TGTGCCAGCTCAGGAGGGAAGTACAATGAGCAGTTCTTC. The whole variable domain, remainder taken from reference TRBV5-4 and TRBJ2-1, is ETGVTQSPTHLIKTRGQQVTLRCSSQSGHNTVSWYQQALGQGPQFIFQYYREEENGRGNFPPRFSGLQFPNYSSELNVNALELDDSALYLCASSGGKYNEQFFGPGTRLTVL.

This clonotype was observed a handful of times. This chain uses TRBV4-3 with TRBJ2-7; D is possibly TRBD2 (5 bases). The germline gives CDR1 LGHNA, CDR2 YSLEER. V lost 0 bases to trimming and J lost 4 bases, with 19 bases between them. The CDR3 totals 17 residues. CDR3 amino acids: CASSQEVTDKGRYEQYF. The CDR3 DNA reads TGCGCCAGCAGCCAAGAGGTAACAGACAAAGGGAGATACGAGCAGTACTTC.

The chain combines TRBV12-3 or TRBV12-4 with TRBJ1-1; no firm D call. The CDR3 is 13 residues long. V dropped 5 bases and J dropped 10 bases, with 17 bases sitting between them. CDR3: CASSIRLQEGAFF. The CDR3 DNA reads TGTGCCAGCAGTATCCGACTTCAAGAAGGAGCTTTCTTT.

V and J are TRBV12-3 or TRBV12-4 and TRBJ2-7, with 7 bases fitting TRBD2. The CDR3 is 13 residues long. The V segment lost 3 bases and the J segment 2 bases; nucleotides outside the gene matches: 1. In DNA form, the CDR3 reads TGTGCCAGCAGTTTCGGGACTACCTACGAGCAGTACGTC. This translates into CASSFGTTYEQYV.

V gene TRBV7-9 combines with J gene TRBJ1-5; D unclear. Germline V CDR1 and CDR2: SEHNR, FQNEAQ (reference sequence). The V and J ends lost 3 bases and 3 bases respectively, with 9 bases between them. The CDR3 is made up of 14 amino acids. DNA of the CDR3: TGTGCCAGCAGCTTGGGGTCATACAATCAGCCCCAGCATTTT. Its protein product is CASSLGSYNQPQHF.

The chain is built from TRBV27 and TRBJ2-5; weak D call: TRBD2 (5 bases). With 2 bases removed from V and 2 bases from J, the gap between germline ends came to 15 bases. The germline gives CDR1 MNHEY, CDR2 SMNVEV (reference sequence). This CDR3 contains 16 residues. As DNA, the CDR3 is TGTGCCAGCAGTTTAGAGGGAACTAGGTATCAAGAGACCCAGTACTTC. Encoded protein: CASSLEGTRYQETQYF.

The chain combines TRBV5-1 with TRBJ1-4; D is uncertain. The CDR3 totals 12 residues. With 1 base removed from V and 8 bases from J, the gap between germline ends came to 6 bases. Germline V CDR1 and CDR2: SGHRS, YFSETQ. This CDR3 reads CASSLKVEKLFF. The DNA for the CDR3 is TGCGCCAGCAGCTTGAAAGTGGAAAAACTGTTTTTT.

This clonotype showed up many times. The V gene is TRBV7-8, the J gene TRBJ2-3, with D perhaps TRBD1 or TRBD2 (5 bases each). CDR3 length equals 16 residues. The ends were cut back, 5 bases at V and 2 bases at J, with 17 bases in the middle. The germline V gene has CDR1 SGHVS and CDR2 FQNEAQ. Written as DNA, the CDR3 is TGTGCCAGCAGCCCCAGGGCGGGCAGGCCCACAGATACGCAGTATTTT. It encodes CASSPRAGRPTDTQYF.